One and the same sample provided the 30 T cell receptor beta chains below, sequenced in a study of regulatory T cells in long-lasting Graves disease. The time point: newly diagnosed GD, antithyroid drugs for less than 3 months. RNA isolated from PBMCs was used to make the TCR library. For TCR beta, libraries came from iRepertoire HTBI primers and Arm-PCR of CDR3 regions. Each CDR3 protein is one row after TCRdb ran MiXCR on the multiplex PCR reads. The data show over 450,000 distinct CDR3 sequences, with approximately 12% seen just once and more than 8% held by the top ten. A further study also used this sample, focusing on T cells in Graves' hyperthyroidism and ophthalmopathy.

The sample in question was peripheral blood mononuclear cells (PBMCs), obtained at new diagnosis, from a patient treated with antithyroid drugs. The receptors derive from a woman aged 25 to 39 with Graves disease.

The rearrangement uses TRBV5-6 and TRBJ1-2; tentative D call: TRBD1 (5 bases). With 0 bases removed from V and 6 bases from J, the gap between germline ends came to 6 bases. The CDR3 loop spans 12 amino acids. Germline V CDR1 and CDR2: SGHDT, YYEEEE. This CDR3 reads CASSLGGDGYTF. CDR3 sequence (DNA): TGTGCCAGCAGCTTGGGGGGCGATGGCTACACCTTC.

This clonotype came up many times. CDR3 protein: CAWSHRDSYEQYF. For the CDR3, the DNA is TGTGCCTGGAGTCACAGGGATTCCTACGAGCAGTACTTC. The chain has TRBV30 and TRBJ2-7, with D possibly being TRBD1 (6 bases). Trimming removed 2 bases at V and 1 base at J, with 9 bases between. The CDR3 sequence is 13 residues long. The V gene's germline CDR1 is GTSNPN and CDR2 SVGIG (reference sequence).

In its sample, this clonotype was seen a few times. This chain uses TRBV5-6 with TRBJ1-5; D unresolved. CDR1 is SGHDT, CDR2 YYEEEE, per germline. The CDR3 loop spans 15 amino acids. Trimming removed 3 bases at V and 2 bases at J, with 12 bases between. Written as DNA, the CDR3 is TGTGCCAGCAGCTCTTCTCAGATTGGCAATCAGCCCCAGCATTTT. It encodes CASSSSQIGNQPQHF.

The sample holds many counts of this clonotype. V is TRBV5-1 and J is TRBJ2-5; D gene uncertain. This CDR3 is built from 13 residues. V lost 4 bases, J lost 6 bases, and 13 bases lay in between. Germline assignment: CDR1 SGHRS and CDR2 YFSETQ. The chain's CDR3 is CASSAAAEQTQYF. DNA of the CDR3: TGCGCCAGCAGCGCGGCAGCCGAGCAGACCCAGTACTTC.

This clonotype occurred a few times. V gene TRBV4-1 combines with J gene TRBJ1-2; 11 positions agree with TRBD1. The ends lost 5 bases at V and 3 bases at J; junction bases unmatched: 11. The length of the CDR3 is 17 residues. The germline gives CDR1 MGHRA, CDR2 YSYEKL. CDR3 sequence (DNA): TGCGCCAGCAGCTTACGACCCGGGACAGGGGGGGACTATGGCTACACCTTC. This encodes CASSLRPGTGGDYGYTF.

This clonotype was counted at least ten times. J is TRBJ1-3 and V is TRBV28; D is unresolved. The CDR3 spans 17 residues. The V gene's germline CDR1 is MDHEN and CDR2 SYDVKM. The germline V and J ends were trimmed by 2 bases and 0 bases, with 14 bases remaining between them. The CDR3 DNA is TGTGCCAGCAGTTTAACCTACAGAGAGAGCTCTGGAAACACCATATATTTT. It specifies CASSLTYRESSGNTIYF.

The CDR3 DNA follows: TGTGCCAGCTGGGAGGGACCTGCCAGGGGTAACACCGGGGAGCTGTTTTTT. It yields the protein CASWEGPARGNTGELFF. This rearrangement joins TRBV6-1 to TRBJ2-2, with a tentative D call TRBD2 (7 bases). CDR1 is MNHNS and CDR2 is SASEGT in the germline V gene. The CDR3 is 17 residues long. Trimming removed 8 bases from V and 2 bases from J, with 21 bases in between.

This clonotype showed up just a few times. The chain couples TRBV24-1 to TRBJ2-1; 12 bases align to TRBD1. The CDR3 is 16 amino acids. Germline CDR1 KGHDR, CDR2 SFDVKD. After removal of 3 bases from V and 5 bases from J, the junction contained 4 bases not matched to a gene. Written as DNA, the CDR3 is TGTGCCACCAGTGATCCGGGACAGGGGGCGGACAATGAGCAGTTCTTC. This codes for CATSDPGQGADNEQFF.

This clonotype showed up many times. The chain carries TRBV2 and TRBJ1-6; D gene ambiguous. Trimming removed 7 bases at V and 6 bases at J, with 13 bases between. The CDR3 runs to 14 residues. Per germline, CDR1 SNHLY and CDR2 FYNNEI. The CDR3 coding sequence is TGTGCCAGCAAAGCGGATATACGTAATTCACCCCTCCACTTT. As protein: CASKADIRNSPLHF. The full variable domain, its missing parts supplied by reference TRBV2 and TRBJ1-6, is EPEVTQTPSHQVTQMGQEVILRCVPISNHLYFYWYRQILGQKVEFLVSFYNNEISEKSEIFDDQFSVERPDGSNFTLKIRSTKLEDSAMYFCASKADIRNSPLHFGNGTRLTVT.

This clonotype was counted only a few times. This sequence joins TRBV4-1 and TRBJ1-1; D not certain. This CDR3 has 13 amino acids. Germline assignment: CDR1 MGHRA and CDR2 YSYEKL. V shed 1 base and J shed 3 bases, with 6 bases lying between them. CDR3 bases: TGCGCCAGCAGCCAAGCGGGAGACACTGAAGCTTTCTTT. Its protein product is CASSQAGDTEAFF.

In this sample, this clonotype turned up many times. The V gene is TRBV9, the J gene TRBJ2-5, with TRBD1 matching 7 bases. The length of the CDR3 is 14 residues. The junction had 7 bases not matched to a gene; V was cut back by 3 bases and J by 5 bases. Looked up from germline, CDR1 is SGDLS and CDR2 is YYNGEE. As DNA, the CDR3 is TGTGCCAGCAGCGGAGGGACAGCGAGGGAGACCCAGTACTTC. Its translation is CASSGGTARETQYF.

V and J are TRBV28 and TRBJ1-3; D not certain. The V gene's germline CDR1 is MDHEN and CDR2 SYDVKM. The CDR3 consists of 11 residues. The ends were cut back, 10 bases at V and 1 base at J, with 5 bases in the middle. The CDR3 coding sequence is TGTGCCATCCGATCTGGAAACACCATATATTTT. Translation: CAIRSGNTIYF. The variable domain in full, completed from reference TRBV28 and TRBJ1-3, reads DVKVTQSSRYLVKRTGEKVFLECVQDMDHENMFWYRQDPGLGLRLIYFSYDVKMKEKGDIPEGYSVSREKKERFSLILESASTNQTSMYLCAIRSGNTIYFGEGSWLTVV.

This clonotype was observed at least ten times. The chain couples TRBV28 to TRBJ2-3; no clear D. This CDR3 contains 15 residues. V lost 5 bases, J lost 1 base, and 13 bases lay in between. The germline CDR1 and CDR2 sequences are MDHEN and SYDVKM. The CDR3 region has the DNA TGTGCCAGCAGTAGGACGTTTGGGGGCACAGATACGCAGTATTTT. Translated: CASSRTFGGTDTQYF.

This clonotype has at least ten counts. The CDR3 region has the DNA TGTGCCAGCAGTTACGCGACAACCTACGAGCAGTACTTC. It yields the protein CASSYATTYEQYF. The chain combines TRBV6-2 or TRBV6-3 with TRBJ2-7, with D unclear. Germline V lookup: CDR1 MNHEY, CDR2 SVGEGT. V was shortened by 2 bases and J by 2 bases, with 7 bases between the two germline ends. The CDR3 runs 13 residues.

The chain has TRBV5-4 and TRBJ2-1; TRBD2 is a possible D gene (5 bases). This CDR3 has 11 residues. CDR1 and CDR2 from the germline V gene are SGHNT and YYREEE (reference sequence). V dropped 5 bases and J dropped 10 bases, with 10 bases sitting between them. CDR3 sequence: CASSQREEQFF. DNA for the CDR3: TGTGCCAGCAGTCAACGGGAAGAGCAGTTCTTC.

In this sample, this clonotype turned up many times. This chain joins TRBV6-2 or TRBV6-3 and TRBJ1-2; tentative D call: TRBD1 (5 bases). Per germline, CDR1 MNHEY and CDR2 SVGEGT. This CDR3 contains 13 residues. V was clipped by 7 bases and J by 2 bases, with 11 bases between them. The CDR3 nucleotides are TGTGCCAGCACCCCCCGGGGGAACTATGGCTACACCTTC. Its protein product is CASTPRGNYGYTF.

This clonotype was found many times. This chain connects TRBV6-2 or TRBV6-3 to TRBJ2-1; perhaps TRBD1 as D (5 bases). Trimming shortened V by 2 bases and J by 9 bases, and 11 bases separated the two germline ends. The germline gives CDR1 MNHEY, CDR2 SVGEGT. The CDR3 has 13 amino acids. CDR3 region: CASSYGGRVEQFF. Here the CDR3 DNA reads TGTGCCAGCAGTTACGGTGGCAGGGTTGAGCAGTTCTTC.

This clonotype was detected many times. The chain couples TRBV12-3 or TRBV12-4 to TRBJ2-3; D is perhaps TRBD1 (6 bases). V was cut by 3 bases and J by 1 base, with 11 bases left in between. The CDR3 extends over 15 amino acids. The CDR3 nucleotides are TGTGCCAGCAGTTTCGGCAAGGGGGGCACAGATACGCAGTATTTT. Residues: CASSFGKGGTDTQYF.

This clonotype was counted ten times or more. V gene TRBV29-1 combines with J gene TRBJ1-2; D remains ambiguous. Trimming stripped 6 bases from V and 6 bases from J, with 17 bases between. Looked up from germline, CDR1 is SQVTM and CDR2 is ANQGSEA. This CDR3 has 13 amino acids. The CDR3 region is CSVGEGFGDGYTF. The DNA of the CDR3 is TGCAGCGTCGGTGAGGGCTTTGGAGATGGCTACACCTTC.

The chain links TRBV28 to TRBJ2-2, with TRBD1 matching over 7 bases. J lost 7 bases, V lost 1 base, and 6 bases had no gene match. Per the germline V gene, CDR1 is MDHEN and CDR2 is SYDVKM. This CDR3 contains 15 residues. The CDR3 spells CASSLSGTVGGELFF. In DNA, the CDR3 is TGTGCCAGCAGTTTATCCGGGACAGTCGGCGGGGAGCTGTTTTTT.

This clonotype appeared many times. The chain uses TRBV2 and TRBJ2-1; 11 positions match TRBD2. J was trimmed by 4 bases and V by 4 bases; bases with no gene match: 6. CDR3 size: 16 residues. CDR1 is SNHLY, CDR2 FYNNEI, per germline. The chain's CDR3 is CASSVGTSGPYNEQFF. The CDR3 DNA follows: TGTGCCAGCAGTGTCGGGACTAGCGGACCTTACAATGAGCAGTTCTTC.

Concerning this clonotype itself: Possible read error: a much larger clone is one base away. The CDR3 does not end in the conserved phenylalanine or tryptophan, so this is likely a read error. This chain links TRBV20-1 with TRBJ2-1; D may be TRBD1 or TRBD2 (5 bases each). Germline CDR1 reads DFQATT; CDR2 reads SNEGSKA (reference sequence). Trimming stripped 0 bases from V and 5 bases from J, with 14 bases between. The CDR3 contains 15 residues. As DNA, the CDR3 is TGCAGTGCTAGAGATCCTTTAGAGGGGAACAATGAGCAGTTCTTG. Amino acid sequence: CSARDPLEGNNEQFL.

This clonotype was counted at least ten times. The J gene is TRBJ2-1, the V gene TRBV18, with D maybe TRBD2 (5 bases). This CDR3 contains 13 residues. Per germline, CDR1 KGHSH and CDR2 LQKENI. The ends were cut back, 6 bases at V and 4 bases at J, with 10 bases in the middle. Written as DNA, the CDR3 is TGTGCCAGCTCGAGGGAGCAGTACAATGAGCAGTTCTTC. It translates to CASSREQYNEQFF.

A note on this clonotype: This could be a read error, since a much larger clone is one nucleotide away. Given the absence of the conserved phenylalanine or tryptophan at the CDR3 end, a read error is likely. The DNA of the CDR3 is TGTGCCAGCAGATTAGACAGAAGCTCCTACAATGAGCAGTTCCTC. Translated: CASRLDRSSYNEQFL. The gene calls are TRBV2 and TRBJ2-1; tentatively, D is TRBD1 (5 bases). Trimming cost V 6 bases and J 0 bases, with 12 bases left between them. The V gene's germline CDR1 is SNHLY and CDR2 FYNNEI. This CDR3 region has 15 residues.

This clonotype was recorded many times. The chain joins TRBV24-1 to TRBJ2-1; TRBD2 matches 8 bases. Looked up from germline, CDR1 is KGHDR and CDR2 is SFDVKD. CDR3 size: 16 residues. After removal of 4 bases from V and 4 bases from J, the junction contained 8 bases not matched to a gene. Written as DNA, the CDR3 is TGTGCCACCAGTGACCCCGGGAGGGGAGGATACAATGAGCAGTTCTTC. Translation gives CATSDPGRGGYNEQFF.

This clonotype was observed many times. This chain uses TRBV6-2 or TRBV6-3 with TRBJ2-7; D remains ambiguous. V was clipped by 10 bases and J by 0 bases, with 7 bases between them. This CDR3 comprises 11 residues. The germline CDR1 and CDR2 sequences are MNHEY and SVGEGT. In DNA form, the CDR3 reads TGTGCCACCGGTCCCTCCTACGAGCAGTACTTC. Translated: CATGPSYEQYF.

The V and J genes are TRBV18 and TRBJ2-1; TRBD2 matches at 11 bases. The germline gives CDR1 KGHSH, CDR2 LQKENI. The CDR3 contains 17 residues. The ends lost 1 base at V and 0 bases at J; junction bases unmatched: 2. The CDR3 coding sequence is TGTGCCAGCTCACCACTAGCGGGGGGGGGCTCCTACAATGAGCAGTTCTTC. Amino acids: CASSPLAGGGSYNEQFF.

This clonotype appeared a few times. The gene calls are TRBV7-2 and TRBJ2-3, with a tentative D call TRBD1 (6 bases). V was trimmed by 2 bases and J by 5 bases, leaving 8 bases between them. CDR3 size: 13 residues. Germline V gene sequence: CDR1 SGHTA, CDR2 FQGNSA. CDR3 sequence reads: CASSLYREDTQYF. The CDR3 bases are TGTGCCAGCAGCTTATACAGGGAAGATACGCAGTATTTT. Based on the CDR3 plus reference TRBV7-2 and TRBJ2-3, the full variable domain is GAGVSQSPSNKVTEKGKDVELRCDPISGHTALYWYRQSLGQGLEFLIYFQGNSAPDKSGLPSDRFSAERTGGSVSTLTIQRTQQEDSAVYLCASSLYREDTQYFGPGTRLTVL.

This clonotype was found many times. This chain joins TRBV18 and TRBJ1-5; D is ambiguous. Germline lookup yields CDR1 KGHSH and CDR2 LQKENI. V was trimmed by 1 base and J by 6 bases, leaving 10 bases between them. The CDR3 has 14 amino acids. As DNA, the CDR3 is TGTGCCAGCTCACCACAGGGCCCCGGTCAGCCCCAGCATTTT. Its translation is CASSPQGPGQPQHF.

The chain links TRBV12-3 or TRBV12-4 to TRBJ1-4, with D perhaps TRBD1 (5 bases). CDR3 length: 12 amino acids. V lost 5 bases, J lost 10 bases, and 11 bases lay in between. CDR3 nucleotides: TGTGCCAGCAGTGCCGGTACAGGAAAACTGTTTTTT. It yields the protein CASSAGTGKLFF.